A single TCR beta chain is shown here with its context. The antigen is undetermined. The sample comes from a study of T cells in narcolepsy. Overall study: Enrolled donors included narcolepsy type 1 or type 2 patients and healthy controls. Findings of the study overall: HCRT-specific and TRIB2-specific autoreactive clonotypes appeared among same-patient CSF and blood CD4+ clonotypes.

Assay: immunoSEQ multiplex PCR; the TCRdb copy retains only in-frame clones and omits some. The table includes some 20,000 clones, 75% to 90% detected once. This TCR came from a human donor in good health. Sequencing was done on a sample of memory (CD45RA-) CD4+ T cells from blood.

The CDR3 protein is CASRTGGGSNQPQHF. CDR3 sequence (DNA): TGTGCCAGCAGGACAGGGGGAGGAAGCAATCAGCCCCAGCATTTT. This chain uses TRBV2 with TRBJ1-5; 9 bases agree with TRBD1. CDR3 length equals 15 residues. V shed 6 bases, J shed 1 base, and the junction held 4 bases outside the gene matches. From germline, CDR1 is SNHLY and CDR2 FYNNEI.